This note documents a single T cell receptor (beta chain) sequence. Its antigen remains unknown. This sample was taken from a study of shared clonotypes between healthy human individuals. Study context: Contributing individuals were two females and a few males aged 18 to 49. Study-level points and caveats: The represented genetic and exposure-history diversity was limited by the small number of donors.

Donors comprised only Caucasian adults living in Nashville, Tennessee. Roughly 90 million PBMCs served as the genomic DNA source for unsorted samples. TCRdb's copy holds only in-frame clones and misses some; the assay was immunoSEQ multiplex PCR. Among 400,000 to 550,000 clones listed, 79% were seen once. The CDR3 has 15 amino acids. Germline V gene data show CDR1 as SNHLY and CDR2 as FYNNEI. Between the trimmed V and J ends, which lost 1 base and 1 base, there was a span of 11 bases. The chain couples TRBV2 to TRBJ2-7, with D maybe TRBD1 (5 bases). Sequenced sample: PBMCs. This TCR came from a woman in her forties in good health. Some clones in this sample may be carry-over from other donors' samples. CDR3 nucleotide sequence: TGTGCCAGCAGTGAAGAAGTGGGGCCGTCCTACGAGCAGTACTTC. The encoded protein is CASSEEVGPSYEQYF.